Below, 15 T cell receptor beta chains from the same sample are listed, as sequenced in a study of PD-1 blockade in classical Hodgkin lymphoma. Repertoires were generated with immunoSEQ multiplex PCR, while TCRdb's copy carries only in-frame clones and drops some. The sample records 14,000 to 15,000 clones, approximately 82% being singletons. Brentuximab vedotin exposure varied, and every patient relapsed after autologous stem cell transplantation. Sequencing used peripheral blood mononuclear cells (PBMCs), obtained before the second cycle of nivolumab. The receptor set was obtained from a human donor with classical Hodgkin lymphoma.

The rearrangement joins TRBV19 to TRBJ2-3; D tentatively reads TRBD1 or TRBD2 (5 bases each). V shed 1 base and J shed 4 bases, with 18 bases lying between them. The CDR3 spans 17 residues. Germline CDR1 is LNHDA and CDR2 is SQIVND (reference sequence). The CDR3 sequence is CASSIVGTHHRADTQYF. The DNA of the CDR3 is TGTGCCAGTAGTATAGTAGGGACCCACCATCGGGCAGATACGCAGTATTTT.

The gene calls are TRBV5-1 and TRBJ1-2; a weak D match, TRBD1 (5 bases). V lost 1 base, J lost 6 bases, and 16 bases lay in between. CDR3 length: 15 amino acids. The germline gives CDR1 SGHRS, CDR2 YFSETQ. The CDR3 protein is CASSLYQTGVHGYTF. In nucleotides, the CDR3 is TGCGCCAGCAGCTTGTATCAGACGGGGGTCCATGGCTACACCTTC.

The CDR3 coding sequence is TGTGCCAGCAGCTTAGGGATAGCAGGAAACTATGGCTACACCTTC. It specifies CASSLGIAGNYGYTF. This rearrangement joins TRBV7-9 to TRBJ1-2; D unclear. The V gene lost 1 base and the J gene lost 2 bases, with 11 bases spanning the gap. Germline CDR1 SEHNR, CDR2 FQNEAQ (reference sequence). This CDR3 has 15 amino acids.

The V and J genes are TRBV12-5 and TRBJ1-2; D unclear. Germline V CDR1 and CDR2: LGHNT, FRNRAP. This CDR3 has 14 residues. The V end was cut by 1 base, the J end by 8 bases, with 14 bases between. CDR3 sequence (DNA): TGTGCTAGTGGTTTGGCAGTCCAAGCAGACGGCTACACCTTC. The encoded protein is CASGLAVQADGYTF.

The V gene is TRBV6-5, the J gene TRBJ1-4, with a weak D call TRBD1 (6 bases). V lost 8 bases and J lost 7, with 20 bases in between. The CDR3 has 15 residues. Germline V gives CDR1 MNHEY, CDR2 SVGAGI. The CDR3 reads CASPKERTVAEKLFF. The CDR3 bases are TGTGCCAGCCCTAAGGAAAGGACAGTCGCTGAAAAACTGTTTTTT.

The CDR3 sequence: CSVQTGDRDGYTF. DNA for the CDR3: TGCAGCGTTCAAACGGGGGACAGGGACGGCTACACCTTC. The rearrangement links TRBV29-1 to TRBJ1-2, with 9 bases lining up with TRBD1. V lost 5 bases and J lost 8; bases outside the gene matches: 9. Germline CDR1 and CDR2: SQVTM and ANQGSEA. CDR3 length equals 13 residues.

The genes are TRBV28 and TRBJ1-5; the D is unclear. The V end was cut by 7 bases, the J end by 4 bases, with 8 bases between. The CDR3 runs to 12 residues. Germline V lookup: CDR1 MDHEN, CDR2 SYDVKM. DNA for the CDR3: TGTGCCAGCATAGGCGGGAATCAGCCCCAGCATTTT. Its protein product is CASIGGNQPQHF.

This chain uses TRBV4-1 with TRBJ1-1, with D unresolved. The V end was cut by 0 bases, the J end by 1 base, with 6 bases between. CDR3 length: 14 residues. The germline V gene has CDR1 MGHRA and CDR2 YSYEKL. In DNA form, the CDR3 reads TGCGCCAGCAGCCAAGATTGGCAGAACACTGAAGCTTTCTTT. Translating gives CASSQDWQNTEAFF.

The gene calls are TRBV6-5 and TRBJ1-2; D is unclear. CDR1 is MNHEY, CDR2 SVGAGI, per germline. The CDR3 consists of 11 residues. V was cut by 4 bases and J by 6 bases, with 6 bases left in between. The DNA for the CDR3 is TGTGCCAGCAGTTCATTACATGGCTACACCTTC. This translates into CASSSLHGYTF.

The chain recombines TRBV19 with TRBJ1-1; TRBD1 aligns across 9 bases. Germline CDR1 and CDR2: LNHDA and SQIVND (reference sequence). V lost 3 bases, J lost 5 bases, and 7 bases stayed unmatched. CDR3 length equals 15 residues. The CDR3 nucleotides read TGTGCCAGTAGTATCTTTGGGACAGGGTTGACTGAAGCTTTCTTT. Protein product: CASSIFGTGLTEAFF.

The count of this clone is one. The chain combines TRBV27 with TRBJ2-3, with 8 bases identical to TRBD2. This CDR3 has 15 residues. Germline trimming cut 6 bases from V and 3 bases from J; bases unmatched to any gene: 8. CDR1 is MNHEY and CDR2 is SMNVEV in the germline V gene (reference sequence). Here the CDR3 DNA reads TGTGCCAGCAGCAAGGGACTAGGCCAAACAGATACGCAGTATTTT. Translation: CASSKGLGQTDTQYF.

The J gene is TRBJ1-2, the V gene TRBV5-1, with D perhaps TRBD1 (6 bases). CDR1 is SGHRS, CDR2 YFSETQ, per germline. V shed 4 bases and J shed 7 bases, with 26 bases lying between them. The CDR3 covers 17 residues. CDR3 sequence reads: CASSPEGGPLPISGYTF. The CDR3 region has the DNA TGCGCCAGCAGCCCGGAAGGGGGGCCCCTCCCTATTTCTGGCTACACCTTC.

The chain links TRBV5-5 to TRBJ1-4; D gene uncertain. Germline loops: CDR1 SGHKS, CDR2 YYEKEE (reference sequence). V was cut by 3 bases and J by 5 bases, with 14 bases left in between. The CDR3 is 15 residues long. The CDR3 loop is CASSYFVGLNEKLFF. The CDR3 DNA reads TGTGCCAGCAGCTACTTTGTGGGGTTGAATGAAAAACTGTTTTTT.

As concerns this clone: This sample also contains other DNA sequences that code for the same CDR3. The genes are TRBV7-3 and TRBJ2-1; D is perhaps TRBD1 (5 bases). The CDR3 length is 14 residues. CDR1 SGHTA and CDR2 FQGTGA come from the germline V gene. With 2 bases removed from V and 5 bases from J, the gap between germline ends came to 10 bases. Here the CDR3 reads CASSLGQGNNEQFF. The CDR3 nucleotides read TGTGCCAGCAGCTTAGGCCAGGGTAACAATGAGCAGTTCTTC.

V and J are TRBV18 and TRBJ1-5, with 8 bases aligning to TRBD1. Germline V gene data show CDR1 as KGHSH and CDR2 as LQKENI. The V gene end was trimmed by 3 bases and the J gene end by 0 bases; junction bases not matched to a gene: 16. The CDR3 extends over 20 amino acids. This CDR3 is CASSPLGTLTGDYSNQPQHF. The CDR3 DNA is TGTGCCAGCTCACCGCTGGGGACGTTGACAGGGGATTATAGCAATCAGCCCCAGCATTTT.